The next 26 T cell receptor beta chains were all read from a single sample in a study of CD8+ T cells in alopecia areata. In each case, RNA was isolated and then reverse transcribed into cDNA as the sequencing template. Generated by immunoSEQ multiplex PCR, the TCRdb table keeps only in-frame clones and is missing some. The table includes approximately 180,000 clones, roughly 50% detected once. Specified treatment: oral pan-JAK inhibitor, 5-10 mg twice daily. The starting material was CD8+ T cells sorted from blood, obtained at week 24, from a patient treated with tofacitinib. The receptors stem from a human donor with alopecia areata.

Only a few counts were recorded for this clone. The genes are TRBV5-6 and TRBJ2-7, with D possibly being TRBD2 (6 bases). Per germline, CDR1 SGHDT and CDR2 YYEEEE. The ends were cut back, 4 bases at V and 5 bases at J, with 19 bases in the middle. The CDR3 spans 15 residues. CDR3 DNA: TGTGCCAGCAGCCGGGCAGGGAGGATGAACGACGAGCAGTACTTC. As protein: CASSRAGRMNDEQYF.

This clone has only a few counts. The chain couples TRBV29-1 to TRBJ2-7, with a tentative D call TRBD2 (5 bases). In germline, CDR1 is SQVTM, CDR2 ANQGSEA. Trimming shortened V by 7 bases and J by 3 bases, and 19 bases separated the two germline ends. The length of the CDR3 is 14 residues. CDR3 in DNA: TGCAGCGCCCGTGGTGTATTAGGAGGCTACGAGCAGTACTTC. Protein: CSARGVLGGYEQYF.

The V call is TRBV27, the J call TRBJ1-4; tentatively, D is TRBD1 (5 bases). The germline V and J ends were trimmed by 2 bases and 0 bases, with 10 bases remaining between them. The length of the CDR3 is 16 residues. Per germline, CDR1 MNHEY and CDR2 SMNVEV (reference sequence). CDR3 DNA: TGTGCCAGCAGTTTAAATGGGGGGGCAACTAATGAAAAACTGTTTTTT. As protein: CASSLNGGATNEKLFF.

V is TRBV20-1 and J is TRBJ2-1; D is uncertain. Germline V gene lookup returns CDR1 DFQATT and CDR2 SNEGSKA (reference sequence). CDR3 length equals 11 residues. V was cut by 5 bases and J by 5 bases, with 7 bases left in between. The CDR3 here is CSAPKNNEQFF. In nucleotides, the CDR3 is TGCAGTGCTCCAAAAAACAATGAGCAGTTCTTC.

The chain links TRBV6-5 to TRBJ2-7; the D gene is possibly TRBD2 (5 bases). The CDR3 covers 13 residues. V lost 5 bases to trimming and J lost 7 bases, with 15 bases between them. Germline CDR1 and CDR2: MNHEY and SVGAGI. The CDR3 DNA reads TGTGCCAGCAGTCGGGGTGTGGGAGAAGAGCAGTACTTC. Its translation: CASSRGVGEEQYF.

This clone has just a few counts. V usage is TRBV11-2 and J usage is TRBJ2-7; 8 nucleotides agree with TRBD1. Trimming at V came to 7 bases and at J to 7 bases, leaving 18 bases not matched to a gene. The CDR3 consists of 16 residues. In germline, CDR1 is SGHAT, CDR2 FQNNGV. CDR3 DNA: TGTGCCAGCACCCTCTCGCAAGGACAGGGTCTCGGGGAGCAGTACTTC. Translating it yields CASTLSQGQGLGEQYF.

This chain connects TRBV29-1 to TRBJ2-1; D unresolved. CDR3 length: 13 amino acids. V lost 7 bases, J lost 0 bases, and 10 bases lay in between. Germline CDR1 is SQVTM and CDR2 is ANQGSEA. CDR3 region: CSGGSSSYNEQFF. The CDR3 nucleotides are TGCAGCGGCGGCTCGAGCTCCTACAATGAGCAGTTCTTC.

The rearrangement uses TRBV5-6 and TRBJ2-7; 7 nucleotides line up with TRBD1. Germline lookup yields CDR1 SGHDT and CDR2 YYEEEE. The CDR3 loop spans 15 amino acids. V lost 0 bases, J lost 3 bases, and 6 bases stayed unmatched. CDR3 residues: CASSLEGTVNYEQYF. DNA for the CDR3: TGTGCCAGCAGCTTGGAAGGGACAGTGAACTACGAGCAGTACTTC. Complete variable domain (other parts from reference TRBV5-6 and TRBJ2-7): DAGVTQSPTHLIKTRGQQVTLRCSPKSGHDTVSWYQQALGQGPQFIFQYYEEEERQRGNFPDRFSGHQFPNYSSELNVNALLLGDSALYLCASSLEGTVNYEQYFGPGTRLTVT.

The genes are TRBV19 and TRBJ1-1; D is unclear. CDR3 length: 13 amino acids. V lost 3 bases and J lost 1, with 6 bases in between. Germline V lookup: CDR1 LNHDA, CDR2 SQIVND (reference sequence). CDR3 sequence reads: CASSMGGNTEAFF. The DNA of the CDR3 is TGTGCCAGTAGTATGGGAGGGAACACTGAAGCTTTCTTT.

The sample holds a few counts of this clone. The rearrangement uses TRBV7-2 and TRBJ2-7; no firm D call. CDR1 is SGHTA and CDR2 is FQGNSA in the germline V gene. The length of the CDR3 is 14 residues. Trimming removed 1 base at V and 0 bases at J, with 7 bases between. The CDR3 DNA is TGTGCCAGCAGCTTAGATGCCGTCTCCTACGAGCAGTACTTC. Translation: CASSLDAVSYEQYF. Together with reference TRBV7-2 and TRBJ2-7, the CDR3 gives the full variable domain: GAGVSQSPSNKVTEKGKDVELRCDPISGHTALYWYRQSLGQGLEFLIYFQGNSAPDKSGLPSDRFSAERTGGSVSTLTIQRTQQEDSAVYLCASSLDAVSYEQYFGPGTRLTVT.

V usage is TRBV11-2 and J usage is TRBJ2-2; the match to TRBD1 covers 7 bases. CDR1 is SGHAT, CDR2 FQNNGV, per germline. The CDR3 loop spans 12 amino acids. Trimming took 4 bases from V and 11 from J; bases not matched to a gene: 4. The CDR3 DNA follows: TGTGCCAGCAGCTCGGGACAGAGTGAGCTGTTTTTT. This gives the protein CASSSGQSELFF.

CDR3 sequence reads: CSVLGDYSYNEQFF. For the CDR3, the DNA is TGCAGCGTCTTAGGGGACTACTCCTACAATGAGCAGTTCTTC. The rearrangement uses TRBV29-1 and TRBJ2-1; 7 bases line up with TRBD2. This CDR3 has 14 residues. V dropped 6 bases and J dropped 0; count of bases not matched to a gene: 5. CDR1 and CDR2 (germline): SQVTM, ANQGSEA.

This clone was seen more than once but under ten times. This chain links TRBV6-5 with TRBJ2-2, with TRBD2 as a possible D gene (6 bases). The V end was cut by 6 bases, the J end by 7 bases, with 15 bases between. The length of the CDR3 is 14 residues. The germline V gene has CDR1 MNHEY and CDR2 SVGAGI. The CDR3 loop is CASSRTGGVGELFF. The CDR3 region has the DNA TGTGCCAGCAGCAGAACAGGAGGGGTCGGGGAGCTGTTTTTT.

This clone appeared a few times. As DNA, the CDR3 is TGCAGCGTTGAGACAGGAGATAATTCACCCCTCCACTTT. This encodes CSVETGDNSPLHF. This sequence joins TRBV29-1 and TRBJ1-6, with a weak D call TRBD1 (6 bases). With 3 bases removed from V and 5 bases from J, the gap between germline ends came to 8 bases. Germline V gene sequence: CDR1 SQVTM, CDR2 ANQGSEA. This CDR3 comprises 13 residues.

The V gene is TRBV12-5, the J gene TRBJ2-2; D is ambiguous. Germline CDR1 is LGHNT and CDR2 is FRNRAP. The CDR3 spans 15 residues. The germline V and J ends were trimmed by 1 base and 1 base, with 7 bases remaining between them. The CDR3 sequence: CASGLGRENTGELFF. For the CDR3, the DNA is TGTGCTAGTGGTTTGGGCAGAGAGAACACCGGGGAGCTGTTTTTT.

The chain recombines TRBV6-5 with TRBJ2-7; D gene ambiguous. V lost 2 bases and J lost 5, with 13 bases in between. CDR1 is MNHEY and CDR2 is SVGAGI in the germline V gene. The CDR3 has 14 amino acids. DNA for the CDR3: TGTGCCAGCAGTTACGCAGCCTCGAGTGACGAGCAGTACTTC. It is translated as CASSYAASSDEQYF.

The chain has TRBV7-9 and TRBJ2-7, with D tentatively TRBD1 (6 bases). Germline V lookup: CDR1 SEHNR, CDR2 FQNEAQ (reference sequence). Trimming shortened V by 1 base and J by 5 bases, and 9 bases separated the two germline ends. The CDR3 has 13 amino acids. CDR3 region: CASSLGHRDEQYF. CDR3 nucleotide sequence: TGTGCCAGCAGCTTAGGTCACAGGGACGAGCAGTACTTC.

This sequence joins TRBV4-3 and TRBJ2-1, with 8 positions matching TRBD1. J gave up 3 bases and V 3 bases, and 4 bases lay outside the gene matches. CDR1 is LGHNA and CDR2 is YSLEER in the germline V gene. This CDR3 is built from 15 residues. This CDR3 reads CASSHLDRDYNEQFF. The CDR3 DNA is TGCGCCAGCAGCCATTTGGACAGGGACTACAATGAGCAGTTCTTC.

The chain is built from TRBV29-1 and TRBJ1-1, with no clear D. Germline V gene sequence: CDR1 SQVTM, CDR2 ANQGSEA. V lost 4 bases and J 4 bases, leaving 19 bases between the germline ends. The CDR3 contains 15 residues. The CDR3 spells CSVAIWTAVGTEAFF. The CDR3 nucleotides are TGCAGCGTTGCGATATGGACGGCTGTCGGCACTGAAGCTTTCTTT.

The chain joins TRBV9 to TRBJ1-1; D is uncertain. The CDR3 runs to 13 residues. Deletions cut 0 bases from V and 5 bases from J, with 8 bases between. Germline V gene sequence: CDR1 SGDLS, CDR2 YYNGEE. CDR3 loop: CASSVGKRTEAFF. The CDR3 nucleotides read TGTGCCAGCAGCGTAGGAAAGAGGACTGAAGCTTTCTTT.

The chain links TRBV30 to TRBJ2-7; TRBD1 matches 8 bases. The CDR3 runs 11 residues. Germline values: CDR1 GTSNPN, CDR2 SVGIG (reference sequence). The CDR3: CATGGRYEQYF. The CDR3 nucleotides are TGTGCAACAGGGGGTCGCTACGAGCAGTACTTC.

The V call is TRBV11-2, the J call TRBJ2-7; no definite D call. The CDR3 consists of 11 residues. Trimming pared 5 bases from V and 7 bases from J, leaving 9 bases between. Germline V gives CDR1 SGHAT, CDR2 FQNNGV. The CDR3 coding sequence is TGTGCCAGCAGCGTAAATCGGGAGCAGTACTTC. Protein sequence: CASSVNREQYF.

There are a few counts of this clone. The V and J genes are TRBV29-1 and TRBJ2-2, with TRBD1 as a possible D gene (6 bases). Germline loops: CDR1 SQVTM, CDR2 ANQGSEA. The CDR3 is 12 residues long. The V and J ends lost 7 bases and 3 bases respectively, with 9 bases between them. The CDR3 sequence: CSATGYTGELFF. The DNA for the CDR3 is TGCAGCGCAACAGGGTACACCGGGGAGCTGTTTTTT.

V and J are TRBV30 and TRBJ1-4; D call uncertain. This CDR3 comprises 14 residues. The V end lost 2 bases, the J end lost 7 bases, and 14 bases lay between the germline ends. The germline V gene encodes CDR1 GTSNPN and CDR2 SVGIG (reference sequence). The CDR3 protein is CAWSLGAGTEKLFF. Here the CDR3 DNA reads TGTGCCTGGAGTCTGGGAGCAGGTACTGAAAAACTGTTTTTT.

This clone was detected a few times. The CDR3 sequence: CSVEGTDRGDTGELFF. DNA of the CDR3: TGCAGCGTTGAGGGGACGGACAGGGGCGACACCGGGGAGCTGTTTTTT. The chain employs TRBV29-1 and TRBJ2-2; 9 bases match TRBD1. This CDR3 comprises 16 residues. The trim removed 3 bases at V and 3 bases at J, leaving 8 bases unmatched. Germline CDR1 SQVTM, CDR2 ANQGSEA.

The chain combines TRBV30 with TRBJ2-1, with 9 nucleotides matching TRBD2. The CDR3 runs to 15 residues. V trimming: 0 bases; J trimming: 7 bases; junction bases outside the gene matches: 7. The germline CDR1 and CDR2 sequences are GTSNPN and SVGIG (reference sequence). The CDR3 here is CAWSVASGGWNEQFF. DNA of the CDR3: TGTGCCTGGAGTGTAGCCAGCGGGGGGTGGAATGAGCAGTTCTTC. Full variable domain (missing parts from reference TRBV30 and TRBJ2-1): SQTIHQWPATLVQPVGSPLSLECTVEGTSNPNLYWYRQAAGRGLQLLFYSVGIGQISSEVPQNLSASRPQDRQFILSSKKLLLSDSGFYLCAWSVASGGWNEQFFGPGTRLTVL.